Below are 21 T cell receptor beta chains sequenced from a single sample in a study of shared clonotypes between healthy human individuals. Sequencing was performed with immunoSEQ multiplex PCR; in TCRdb, only in-frame clones are kept and a portion is missing. The sample comprises more than 2 million clones, approximately 94% of which are singletons, and roughly 0.13% rests with the top ten. The specimen sequenced was naive CD4+ T cells sorted from blood. This sample's subset: CD45RA+ positively selected. These receptors all stem from a man younger than 30 in good health.

The chain joins TRBV19 to TRBJ2-5, with TRBD2 matching 8 bases. V gave up 4 bases and J gave up 2 bases; unmatched junction bases: 3. In germline, CDR1 is LNHDA, CDR2 SQIVND (reference sequence). The CDR3 has 14 residues. In nucleotides, the CDR3 is TGTGCCAGTAGTACCGGGAGGGGACAAGAGACCCAGTACTTC. Translated: CASSTGRGQETQYF. The full variable domain, in which reference TRBV19 and TRBJ2-5 provide the parts outside the CDR3, is DGGITQSPKYLFRKEGQNVTLSCEQNLNHDAMYWYRQDPGQGLRLIYYSQIVNDFQKGDIAEGYSVSREKKESFPLTVTSAQKNPTAFYLCASSTGRGQETQYFGPGTRLLVL.

The V and J genes are TRBV6-6 and TRBJ1-1; possibly TRBD1 for D (5 bases). The germline V gene has CDR1 MNHNY and CDR2 SVGAGI (reference sequence). This CDR3 has 15 amino acids. The V end lost 6 bases, the J end lost 6 bases, and 20 bases lay between the germline ends. CDR3 residues: CASRRTLRDDSEAFF. The DNA of the CDR3 is TGTGCCAGCAGGCGTACTCTCCGGGACGATTCTGAAGCTTTCTTT.

The chain couples TRBV7-9 to TRBJ2-2, with 10 positions matching TRBD2. The V segment lost 6 bases and the J segment 7 bases; nucleotides outside the gene matches: 8. CDR1 SEHNR and CDR2 FQNEAQ come from the germline V gene (reference sequence). The CDR3 sequence is 15 residues long. CDR3 DNA: TGTGCCAGCAGTATAGCGGGGGGACGGAGCGGGGAGCTGTTTTTT. It encodes CASSIAGGRSGELFF.

The chain recombines TRBV5-4 with TRBJ2-2, with 10 bases aligning to TRBD2. There are 15 residues in the CDR3. V lost 4 bases and J lost 6; bases outside the gene matches: 6. The V gene's germline CDR1 is SGHNT and CDR2 YYREEE (reference sequence). For the CDR3, the DNA is TGTGCCAGCAGCCCGGGACTAGCGTTATCCGGGGAGCTGTTTTTT. It encodes CASSPGLALSGELFF. The complete variable domain, with remaining parts taken from reference TRBV5-4 and TRBJ2-2, reads ETGVTQSPTHLIKTRGQQVTLRCSSQSGHNTVSWYQQALGQGPQFIFQYYREEENGRGNFPPRFSGLQFPNYSSELNVNALELDDSALYLCASSPGLALSGELFFGEGSRLTVL.

V usage is TRBV6-1 and J usage is TRBJ2-1, with D perhaps given as TRBD1 or TRBD2 (6 bases each). The V end was cut by 2 bases, the J end by 7 bases, with 12 bases between. The length of the CDR3 is 14 residues. Germline lookup yields CDR1 MNHNS and CDR2 SASEGT. In nucleotides, the CDR3 is TGTGCCAGCAGTGAATGGGGGGCGGAAAATGAGCAGTTCTTC. This translates into CASSEWGAENEQFF.

V usage is TRBV5-1 and J usage is TRBJ1-4; no definite D call. The CDR3 loop spans 14 amino acids. Trimming took 7 bases from V and 0 from J, leaving 10 bases between them. CDR1 and CDR2 from the germline V gene are SGHRS and YFSETQ. DNA for the CDR3: TGCGCCAGCGCCCGGACCGCAACTAATGAAAAACTGTTTTTT. This gives the protein CASARTATNEKLFF.

This clone was counted once. The rearrangement joins TRBV29-1 to TRBJ2-5, with TRBD1 matching 8 bases. CDR3 size: 12 residues. Germline CDR1 reads SQVTM; CDR2 reads ANQGSEA. Trimming removed 7 bases from V and 4 bases from J; junction bases left unmatched: 5. CDR3: CSAYDRGETQYF. CDR3 bases: TGCAGCGCCTATGACAGGGGAGAGACCCAGTACTTC.

The chain uses TRBV7-8 and TRBJ1-6, with 7 bases identical to TRBD1. Germline V lookup: CDR1 SGHVS, CDR2 FQNEAQ. With 5 bases clipped from V and 5 bases from J, the junction kept 9 bases outside the gene matches. The length of the CDR3 is 16 residues. CDR3 region: CASSPRQGLNNSPLHF. CDR3 coding DNA: TGTGCCAGCAGCCCTCGACAGGGTTTGAATAATTCACCCCTCCACTTT.

This sequence joins TRBV10-3 and TRBJ1-2, with a possible D match to TRBD1 (5 bases). This CDR3 comprises 14 residues. Per the germline V gene, CDR1 is ENHRY and CDR2 is SYGVKD. Between the trimmed V and J ends, which lost 2 bases and 3 bases, there was a span of 10 bases. The CDR3 coding sequence is TGTGCCATCAGTGAGGGGCGAGGGGACTATGGCTACACCTTC. Amino acid sequence: CAISEGRGDYGYTF.

Notes on this clone: Other DNA sequences in the sample encode the same CDR3. The V and J genes are TRBV20-1 and TRBJ1-2; the D gene is possibly TRBD1 (6 bases). V was pared by 6 bases and J by 4 bases, with 9 bases between. From germline, CDR1 is DFQATT and CDR2 SNEGSKA (reference sequence). CDR3 length: 11 residues. The CDR3 nucleotides are TGCAGTGCCACAGGGATCTATGGCTACACCTTC. Its protein is CSATGIYGYTF.

The chain recombines TRBV11-3 with TRBJ2-6, with 8 bases identical to TRBD1. The CDR3 spans 18 residues. Germline CDR1 and CDR2: SGHNT and YENEEA. The V gene end was trimmed by 5 bases and the J gene end by 1 base; junction bases not matched to a gene: 10. The CDR3 DNA reads TGTGCCAGCAGCCCCGGGACAGGCATCTCTTCTGGGGCCAACGTCCTGACTTTC. Amino acid sequence: CASSPGTGISSGANVLTF.

The CDR3 loop reads CASGPVSYEQYF. DNA for the CDR3: TGTGCCAGCGGACCCGTCTCCTACGAGCAGTACTTC. The chain joins TRBV2 to TRBJ2-7, with unresolved D. V dropped 8 bases and J dropped 0 bases, with 8 bases sitting between them. Germline V gene sequence: CDR1 SNHLY, CDR2 FYNNEI. The CDR3 covers 12 residues.

V and J are TRBV19 and TRBJ1-2; D is unresolved. The CDR3 contains 15 residues. V was cut by 7 bases and J by 12 bases, with 27 bases left in between. Germline V gene data show CDR1 as LNHDA and CDR2 as SQIVND (reference sequence). As DNA, the CDR3 is TGTGCCAGTACAGAATCCTCTCAAGGCATCCTTACCCACACCTTC. It codes for CASTESSQGILTHTF.

The chain carries TRBV6-1 and TRBJ1-2; TRBD1 agrees at 7 bases. In germline, CDR1 is MNHNS, CDR2 SASEGT. Trimming at V came to 6 bases and at J to 6 bases, leaving 7 bases not matched to a gene. This CDR3 is built from 13 residues. Here the CDR3 reads CASRGQQGHGYTF. CDR3 nucleotides: TGTGCCAGCAGGGGACAGCAAGGGCATGGCTACACCTTC.

This chain uses TRBV18 with TRBJ2-7, with TRBD2 matching over 14 bases. This CDR3 is built from 14 residues. Germline V CDR1 and CDR2: KGHSH, LQKENI. J gave up 7 bases and V 6 bases, and 5 bases lay outside the gene matches. The CDR3 spells CASSMGLAGDEQYF. CDR3 in DNA: TGTGCCAGCTCCATGGGACTAGCGGGAGATGAGCAGTACTTC.

This rearrangement joins TRBV30 to TRBJ1-4; D may be TRBD1 (5 bases). The V and J ends lost 2 bases and 8 bases respectively, with 15 bases between them. In germline, CDR1 is GTSNPN, CDR2 SVGIG (reference sequence). This CDR3 contains 14 residues. CDR3 loop: CAWSSDGGGEKLFF. The CDR3 DNA reads TGTGCCTGGAGTTCGGACGGCGGGGGAGAAAAACTGTTTTTT.

The chain combines TRBV6-5 with TRBJ2-3, with 7 bases aligning to TRBD2. The germline V gene encodes CDR1 MNHEY and CDR2 SVGAGI. This CDR3 contains 13 residues. Trimming at V came to 4 bases and at J to 7 bases, leaving 5 bases not matched to a gene. The CDR3 bases are TGTGCCAGCAGTTTCGCAGCGGGGAATACGCAGTATTTT. It is translated as CASSFAAGNTQYF.

This chain uses TRBV6-1 with TRBJ1-4, with D unresolved. V shed 7 bases and J shed 2 bases, with 11 bases lying between them. Germline V gives CDR1 MNHNS, CDR2 SASEGT. This CDR3 comprises 14 residues. CDR3 coding DNA: TGTGCCAGCAACTCCGGGGATACTAATGAAAAACTGTTTTTT. Translated, it gives CASNSGDTNEKLFF.

The chain uses TRBV5-6 and TRBJ2-3; TRBD2 agrees at 11 bases. The CDR3 extends over 16 amino acids. V gave up 4 bases and J gave up 1 base; unmatched junction bases: 5. Germline V gene lookup returns CDR1 SGHDT and CDR2 YYEEEE. CDR3 protein: CASSPSLAGGTDTQYF. In nucleotides, the CDR3 is TGTGCCAGCAGCCCTTCACTAGCGGGAGGCACAGATACGCAGTATTTT.

The chain employs TRBV10-2 and TRBJ2-7; perhaps TRBD2 as D (6 bases). CDR3 length equals 14 residues. V was cut by 2 bases and J by 3 bases, with 11 bases left in between. Germline CDR1 reads WSHSY; CDR2 reads SAAADI. The CDR3 region is CASSEVGGYYEQYF. CDR3 coding DNA: TGCGCCAGCAGTGAGGTCGGAGGGTACTACGAGCAGTACTTC.

The genes are TRBV5-6 and TRBJ2-7; a possible D gene is TRBD1 (6 bases). V lost 2 bases to trimming and J lost 2 bases, with 14 bases between them. In germline, CDR1 is SGHDT, CDR2 YYEEEE. This CDR3 has 15 residues. CDR3 amino acids: CASSFQGRLTYEQYF. CDR3 nucleotide sequence: TGTGCCAGCAGCTTCCAGGGGCGACTCACCTACGAGCAGTACTTC.